This T cell receptor beta chain appears in the sequencing data of a study of T-cell memory formation after mild COVID-19. Overall study findings and caveats: Unconfirmed was the SARS-CoV-2 specificity of second-wave clones that peaked on day 37.

The length of the CDR3 is 13 residues. Per germline, CDR1 MNHEY and CDR2 SVGAGI. Trimming at V came to 6 bases and at J to 5 bases, leaving 6 bases not matched to a gene. TCRdb ran MiXCR on the 5' RACE reads and lists one entry per CDR3 protein. The sample holds roughly 400,000 distinct CDR3 sequences, roughly 26% seen once. Concerning this clonotype: Its antigen is currently unknown.

The V call is TRBV6-5, the J call TRBJ1-2; 7 positions match TRBD1. The origin of this receptor is an adult woman who had mild COVID-19 (a few samples of this study predate the infection). Cell type and time point are not known. The sample was PBMCs or a T cell subset sorted from them (not recorded which). DNA of the CDR3: TGTGCCAGCAGAAGGGACAGCTTATATGGCTACACCTTC. Its translation: CASRRDSLYGYTF.